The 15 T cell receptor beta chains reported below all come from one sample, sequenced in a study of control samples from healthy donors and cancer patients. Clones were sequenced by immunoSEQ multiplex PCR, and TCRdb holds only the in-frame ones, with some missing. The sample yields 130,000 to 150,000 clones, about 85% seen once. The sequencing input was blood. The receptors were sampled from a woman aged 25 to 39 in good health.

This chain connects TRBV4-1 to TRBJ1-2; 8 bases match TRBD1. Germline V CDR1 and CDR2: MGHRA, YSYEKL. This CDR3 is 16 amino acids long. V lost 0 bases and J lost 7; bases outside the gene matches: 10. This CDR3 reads CASSQDGDRGYSGYTF. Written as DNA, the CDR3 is TGCGCCAGCAGCCAAGATGGCGACAGGGGATATTCTGGCTACACCTTC.

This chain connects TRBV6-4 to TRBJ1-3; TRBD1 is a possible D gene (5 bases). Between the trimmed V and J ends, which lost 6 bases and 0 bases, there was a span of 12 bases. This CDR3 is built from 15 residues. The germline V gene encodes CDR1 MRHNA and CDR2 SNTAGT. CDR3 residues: CASSIGADSGNTIYF. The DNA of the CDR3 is TGTGCCAGCAGCATTGGGGCGGACTCTGGAAACACCATATATTTT.

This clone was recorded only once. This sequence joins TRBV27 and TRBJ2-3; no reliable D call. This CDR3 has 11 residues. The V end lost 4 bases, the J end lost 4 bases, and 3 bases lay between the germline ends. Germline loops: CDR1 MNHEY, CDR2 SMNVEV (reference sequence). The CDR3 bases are TGTGCCAGCAGTTCGGCAGATACGCAGTATTTT. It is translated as CASSSADTQYF.

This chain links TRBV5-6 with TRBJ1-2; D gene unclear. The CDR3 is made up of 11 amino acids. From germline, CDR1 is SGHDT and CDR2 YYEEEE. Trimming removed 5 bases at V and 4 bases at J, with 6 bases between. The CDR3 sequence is CASRGFYGYTF. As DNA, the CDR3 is TGTGCCAGCAGGGGTTTCTATGGCTACACCTTC.

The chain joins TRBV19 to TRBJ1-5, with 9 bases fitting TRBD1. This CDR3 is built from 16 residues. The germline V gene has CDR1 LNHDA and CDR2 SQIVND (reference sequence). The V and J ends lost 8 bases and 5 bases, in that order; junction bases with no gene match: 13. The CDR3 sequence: CASRVTGQGGYQPQHF. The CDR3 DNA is TGTGCCAGTCGGGTCACGGGACAGGGTGGGTATCAGCCCCAGCATTTT. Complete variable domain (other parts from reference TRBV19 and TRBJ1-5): DGGITQSPKYLFRKEGQNVTLSCEQNLNHDAMYWYRQDPGQGLRLIYYSQIVNDFQKGDIAEGYSVSREKKESFPLTVTSAQKNPTAFYLCASRVTGQGGYQPQHFGDGTRLSIL.

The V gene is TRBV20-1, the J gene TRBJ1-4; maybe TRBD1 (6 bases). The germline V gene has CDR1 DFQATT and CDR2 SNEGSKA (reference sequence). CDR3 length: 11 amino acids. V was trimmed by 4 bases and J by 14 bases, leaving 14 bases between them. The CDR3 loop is CSATGRDTLFF. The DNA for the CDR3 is TGCAGTGCTACCGGTCGGGACACGCTGTTTTTT.

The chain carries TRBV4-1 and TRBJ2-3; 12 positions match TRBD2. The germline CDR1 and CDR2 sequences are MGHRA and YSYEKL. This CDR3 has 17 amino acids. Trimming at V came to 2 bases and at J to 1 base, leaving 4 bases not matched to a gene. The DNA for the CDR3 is TGCGCCAGCAGCCAACGACTAGCGGGAGTTCGCACAGATACGCAGTATTTT. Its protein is CASSQRLAGVRTDTQYF.

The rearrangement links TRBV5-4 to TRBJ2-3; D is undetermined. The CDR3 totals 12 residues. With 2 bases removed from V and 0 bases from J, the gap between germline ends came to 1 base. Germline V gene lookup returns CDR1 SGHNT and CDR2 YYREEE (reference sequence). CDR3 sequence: CASSFSTDTQYF. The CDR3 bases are TGTGCCAGCAGCTTTAGCACAGATACGCAGTATTTT.

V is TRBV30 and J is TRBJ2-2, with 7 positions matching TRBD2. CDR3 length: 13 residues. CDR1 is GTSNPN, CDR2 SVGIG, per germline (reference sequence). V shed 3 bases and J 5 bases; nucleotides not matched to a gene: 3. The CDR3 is CAWRGSGTGELFF. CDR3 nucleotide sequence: TGTGCCTGGAGGGGTAGCGGGACCGGGGAGCTGTTTTTT.

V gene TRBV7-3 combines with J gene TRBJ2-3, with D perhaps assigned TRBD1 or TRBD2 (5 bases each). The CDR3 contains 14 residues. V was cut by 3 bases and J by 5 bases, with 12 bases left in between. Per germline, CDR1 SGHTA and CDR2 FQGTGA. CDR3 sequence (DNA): TGTGCCAGCAGCTTTTCAAGGGGAGTAGATACGCAGTATTTT. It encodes CASSFSRGVDTQYF.

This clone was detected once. CDR3 sequence reads: CAISDPQLYGYTF. For the CDR3, the DNA is TGTGCCATCAGTGACCCACAGCTCTATGGCTACACCTTC. V is TRBV10-3 and J is TRBJ1-2; no clear D. V lost 3 bases and J lost 4, with 9 bases in between. Germline CDR1 ENHRY, CDR2 SYGVKD. The CDR3 has 13 amino acids.

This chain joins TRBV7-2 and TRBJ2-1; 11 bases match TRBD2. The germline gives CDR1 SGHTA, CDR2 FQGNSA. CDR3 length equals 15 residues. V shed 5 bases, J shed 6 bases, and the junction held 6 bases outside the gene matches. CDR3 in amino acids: CASSLLAGVGNEQFF. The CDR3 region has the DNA TGTGCCAGCAGCCTACTAGCGGGAGTAGGCAATGAGCAGTTCTTC.

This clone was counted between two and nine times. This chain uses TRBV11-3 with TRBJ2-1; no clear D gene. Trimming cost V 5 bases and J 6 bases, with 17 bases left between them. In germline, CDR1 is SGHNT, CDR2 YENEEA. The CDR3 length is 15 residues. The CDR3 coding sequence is TGTGCCAGCAGCCCTACGGGCGGTGAAACCAATGAGCAGTTCTTC. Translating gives CASSPTGGETNEQFF.

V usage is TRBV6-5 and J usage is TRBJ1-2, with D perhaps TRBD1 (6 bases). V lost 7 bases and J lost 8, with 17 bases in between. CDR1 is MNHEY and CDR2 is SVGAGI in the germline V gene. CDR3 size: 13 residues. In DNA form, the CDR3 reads TGTGCCAGCAAACCATCAGGGGAAGGAGGCTACACCTTC. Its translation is CASKPSGEGGYTF.

CDR3 residues: CASSRSGGFNEQYF. The DNA for the CDR3 is TGTGCCAGCAGCAGATCAGGGGGCTTCAACGAGCAGTACTTC. The chain joins TRBV6-5 to TRBJ2-7; 8 nucleotides agree with TRBD1. This CDR3 has 14 amino acids. The germline CDR1 and CDR2 sequences are MNHEY and SVGAGI. V trimming: 6 bases; J trimming: 5 bases; junction bases outside the gene matches: 9.